This T cell receptor (beta chain) is from a study of blood T cell repertoires in COVID-19. Overall study context: Acute and convalescent COVID-19 specimens originated in the United States, Italy and Spain. Sources were T cells, B-cell-depleted T cells, or PBMCs; the material itself was cDNA or gDNA.

The CDR3 is made up of 13 amino acids. V shed 5 bases and J 0 bases; nucleotides not matched to a gene: 3. Germline V lookup: CDR1 SQVTM, CDR2 ANQGSEA. Only a few counts were recorded for this clone. The Seattle patients, enrolled during active infection, were followed longitudinally. Per the original methods: Estimated nucleated cell counts came from reference gene primer amplification. TCRdb keeps only in-frame clones here, not all; method: immunoSEQ multiplex PCR. That table is the source of V, J and clone size, and D and trimming were worked out from the DNA. The data contain fewer than 200,000 clones, approximately 84% of them seen just once; the ten biggest clones take up 8.3%.

Sequences were obtained from peripheral blood. The chain uses TRBV29-1 and TRBJ2-7, with TRBD2 matching 8 bases. The clonotype was recovered from a woman aged 55-70 years with COVID-19, enrolled during active disease. CDR3 amino acids: CSVLAGSSYEQYF. In DNA form, the CDR3 reads TGCAGCGTTCTAGCGGGTAGCTCCTACGAGCAGTACTTC.